The 29 T cell receptor beta chains below come from one sample, sequenced in a study of T cells in Graves' hyperthyroidism and ophthalmopathy. Amplification targeted TCR beta CDR3 regions from RNA transcripts. First-round RT-PCR targeting the TCR CDR3 was performed with the HTBI primer set. MiXCR, run by TCRdb on the multiplex PCR reads, gives a single entry per CDR3 protein. The sample gives around 200,000 distinct CDR3 sequences, about 17% of which show up once; just under 45% is in the top ten. Sequencing used blood. The source is a man in his forties or fifties with Graves' hyperthyroidism.

This clonotype was seen repeatedly, ten times or more. The V and J genes are TRBV5-1 and TRBJ1-2; D ambiguous. The V gene's germline CDR1 is SGHRS and CDR2 YFSETQ. The ends were cut back, 2 bases at V and 8 bases at J, with 19 bases in the middle. This CDR3 spans 15 amino acids. The CDR3: CASSFGPWTSGGYTF. CDR3 DNA sequence: TGCGCCAGCAGCTTCGGACCCTGGACCTCAGGAGGCTACACCTTC.

This clonotype was seen at least ten times. The chain has TRBV30 and TRBJ1-2; no definite D call. This CDR3 has 12 residues. Trimming removed 0 bases at V and 2 bases at J, with 4 bases between. Germline lookup yields CDR1 GTSNPN and CDR2 SVGIG (reference sequence). As DNA, the CDR3 is TGTGCCTGGAGTGTGACGAACTATGGCTACACCTTC. It codes for CAWSVTNYGYTF.

This clonotype was seen a handful of times. The V call is TRBV30, the J call TRBJ1-3; D remains ambiguous. V lost 2 bases to trimming and J lost 1 base, with 6 bases between them. The germline CDR1 and CDR2 sequences are GTSNPN and SVGIG (reference sequence). The CDR3 has 13 residues. CDR3 DNA: TGTGCCTGGAGTTGGACTTCTGGAAACACCATATATTTT. Amino acids: CAWSWTSGNTIYF. Full variable domain (outside the CDR3, taken from reference TRBV30 and TRBJ1-3): SQTIHQWPATLVQPVGSPLSLECTVEGTSNPNLYWYRQAAGRGLQLLFYSVGIGQISSEVPQNLSASRPQDRQFILSSKKLLLSDSGFYLCAWSWTSGNTIYFGEGSWLTVV.

This clonotype was found many times. The genes are TRBV28 and TRBJ2-1; TRBD1 agrees at 9 bases. Germline V lookup: CDR1 MDHEN, CDR2 SYDVKM. The CDR3 has 15 amino acids. V dropped 4 bases and J dropped 7; count of bases not matched to a gene: 8. CDR3 nucleotides: TGTGCCAGCAGTTCCCAAGGACAGGGGAGTAATGAGCAGTTCTTC. The encoded protein is CASSSQGQGSNEQFF. The full variable domain, with the rest looked up from reference TRBV28 and TRBJ2-1, is DVKVTQSSRYLVKRTGEKVFLECVQDMDHENMFWYRQDPGLGLRLIYFSYDVKMKEKGDIPEGYSVSREKKERFSLILESASTNQTSMYLCASSSQGQGSNEQFFGPGTRLTVL.

Worth noting for this clonotype: A much larger clone differs by one base, so this may be a read error. V usage is TRBV29-1 and J usage is TRBJ2-1; maybe TRBD1 (6 bases). The J call may be in error: the DNA end matches TRBJ2-7 better. Germline-derived CDR1 and CDR2 are SQVTM and ANQGSEA. The CDR3 is 14 amino acids. The CDR3, as DNA: TGCAGCGTCCGGGACAAGAGCTCCTACAATGAGCAGTACTTC. This gives the protein CSVRDKSSYNEQYF.

This clonotype was picked up a small number of times. The chain is built from TRBV20-1 and TRBJ2-5, with TRBD2 matching over 11 bases. The CDR3 loop spans 14 amino acids. Trimming removed 4 bases from V and 5 bases from J; junction bases left unmatched: 6. CDR1 DFQATT and CDR2 SNEGSKA come from the germline V gene (reference sequence). The CDR3 nucleotides are TGCAGTGCTAATAGCGGGGGGGCCTGGGAGACCCAGTACTTC. Translated: CSANSGGAWETQYF.

There are many counts of this clonotype. This chain links TRBV6-1 with TRBJ1-6, with a weak D call TRBD1 (6 bases). Germline V gives CDR1 MNHNS, CDR2 SASEGT. CDR3 length equals 19 residues. V gave up 2 bases and J gave up 0 bases, with 17 bases separating them. The CDR3 DNA reads as TGTGCCAGCAGTGAATCGATACAGGGATTCAGCTCCTATAATTCACCCCTCCACTTT. Translated: CASSESIQGFSSYNSPLHF.

The sample holds many counts of this clonotype. The chain links TRBV11-2 to TRBJ2-5, with D unresolved. V was shortened by 7 bases and J by 3 bases, with 18 bases between the two germline ends. The CDR3 contains 15 residues. Germline V gene sequence: CDR1 SGHAT, CDR2 FQNNGV. As DNA, the CDR3 is TGTGCCAGCACCCATTCCGTGAGCTTGAAAGAGACCCAGTACTTC. Translating gives CASTHSVSLKETQYF.

This clonotype was seen repeatedly, ten times or more. The chain joins TRBV2 to TRBJ2-2; 11 bases map to TRBD2. Germline assignment: CDR1 SNHLY and CDR2 FYNNEI. Trimming took 4 bases from V and 4 from J; bases not matched to a gene: 8. The CDR3 contains 17 residues. This chain's CDR3 is CASSALSGGAGTGELFF. The CDR3 DNA reads as TGTGCCAGCAGTGCCCTTAGCGGGGGGGCGGGCACCGGGGAGCTGTTTTTT.

This clonotype was recorded at least ten times. The chain joins TRBV7-2 to TRBJ2-1; no reliable D call. The V gene's germline CDR1 is SGHTA and CDR2 FQGNSA. V lost 5 bases and J lost 4, with 15 bases in between. This CDR3 region has 15 residues. The CDR3 region has the DNA TGTGCCAGCAGCCCCCCCTTGAACAGATACAATGAGCAGTTCTTC. This encodes CASSPPLNRYNEQFF.

This clonotype was seen at least ten times. This chain links TRBV7-6 with TRBJ2-3; D call uncertain. The CDR3 has 15 residues. Germline CDR1 SGHVS, CDR2 FNYEAQ. Trimming shortened V by 0 bases and J by 2 bases, and 9 bases separated the two germline ends. CDR3: CASSLAETTTDTQYF. CDR3 in DNA: TGTGCCAGCAGCTTAGCGGAGACAACCACAGATACGCAGTATTTT.

Only a few counts were recorded for this clonotype. The CDR3 nucleotides are TGTGCCAGCAGACCCTTCAGGACAGCCTCCTACGAGCAGTACTTC. Translation gives CASRPFRTASYEQYF. The chain uses TRBV6-1 and TRBJ2-7; the D gene is possibly TRBD1 (6 bases). The CDR3 spans 15 residues. Trimming shortened V by 6 bases and J by 0 bases, and 15 bases separated the two germline ends. Germline V gene data show CDR1 as MNHNS and CDR2 as SASEGT.

In this sample, this clonotype turned up a few times. The chain combines TRBV4-3 with TRBJ1-6; D gene unclear. This CDR3 comprises 15 residues. The germline V and J ends were trimmed by 4 bases and 5 bases, with 12 bases remaining between them. Germline V gives CDR1 LGHNA, CDR2 YSLEER. The DNA of the CDR3 is TGCGCCAGCAGCCCGGGAGGGAGGGATAATTCACCCCTCCACTTT. Its translation: CASSPGGRDNSPLHF.

The rearrangement joins TRBV7-9 to TRBJ2-3; D not resolved. The CDR3 extends over 14 amino acids. Germline CDR1 is SEHNR and CDR2 is FQNEAQ (reference sequence). Trimming removed 3 bases at V and 1 base at J, with 8 bases between. The CDR3 spells CASSFEARTDTQYF. As DNA, the CDR3 is TGTGCCAGCAGCTTCGAGGCGCGCACAGATACGCAGTATTTT. Full variable domain (remainder filled in from reference TRBV7-9 and TRBJ2-3): DTGVSQNPRHKITKRGQNVTFRCDPISEHNRLYWYRQTLGQGPEFLTYFQNEAQLEKSRLLSDRFSAERPKGSFSTLEIQRTEQGDSAMYLCASSFEARTDTQYFGPGTRLTVL.

The chain combines TRBV27 with TRBJ2-7; no definite D call. Germline lookup yields CDR1 MNHEY and CDR2 SMNVEV (reference sequence). The CDR3 is 13 residues long. The V end was cut by 6 bases, the J end by 0 bases, with 9 bases between. The CDR3 DNA reads as TGTGCCAGCAGAAGGGCTAGCTCCTACGAGCAGTACTTC. This codes for CASRRASSYEQYF.

This clonotype was recorded many times. V and J are TRBV11-2 and TRBJ1-1; D is uncertain. CDR3 length equals 14 residues. CDR1 is SGHAT and CDR2 is FQNNGV in the germline V gene. With 4 bases removed from V and 0 bases from J, the gap between germline ends came to 9 bases. CDR3 nucleotides: TGTGCCAGCAGCTCTATGGAGATGAACACTGAAGCTTTCTTT. Translation gives CASSSMEMNTEAFF.

The chain uses TRBV30 and TRBJ1-2; TRBD1 matches 12 bases. The length of the CDR3 is 13 residues. In germline, CDR1 is GTSNPN, CDR2 SVGIG (reference sequence). The ends lost 6 bases at V and 7 bases at J; junction bases unmatched: 6. Here the CDR3 DNA reads TGTGCCTGCGGCCGGGACAGGGGGCCTGGCTACACCTTC. This gives the protein CACGRDRGPGYTF.

This clonotype was seen more than once but under ten times. The genes are TRBV20-1 and TRBJ1-4; no clear D gene. Germline assignment: CDR1 DFQATT and CDR2 SNEGSKA (reference sequence). There are 18 residues in the CDR3. Trimming pared 0 bases from V and 0 bases from J, leaving 17 bases between. CDR3 region: CSARDVTALIATNEKLFF. CDR3 in DNA: TGCAGTGCTAGAGATGTCACAGCTCTAATTGCAACTAATGAAAAACTGTTTTTT.

This clonotype showed up many times. V gene TRBV12-3 or TRBV12-4 combines with J gene TRBJ1-4, with D perhaps matching TRBD1 (6 bases). Trimming took off 6 bases at V and 0 bases at J, with 11 bases between the two ends. The CDR3 runs 15 residues. The CDR3: CASSSQGSTNEKLFF. CDR3 DNA: TGTGCCAGCAGCTCACAGGGTTCAACTAATGAAAAACTGTTTTTT.

This clonotype occurred a few times. The chain joins TRBV19 to TRBJ1-5; TRBD1 matches 7 bases. The V gene's germline CDR1 is LNHDA and CDR2 SQIVND (reference sequence). This CDR3 has 18 residues. V dropped 6 bases and J dropped 0; count of bases not matched to a gene: 14. This CDR3 is CASSPMGQLPYSNQPQHF. CDR3 coding DNA: TGTGCCAGTAGCCCCATGGGACAGCTACCTTATAGCAATCAGCCCCAGCATTTT.

The rearrangement joins TRBV6-1 to TRBJ2-7; D gene unclear. The CDR3 extends over 16 amino acids. V lost 5 bases and J 1 base, leaving 18 bases between the germline ends. From germline, CDR1 is MNHNS and CDR2 SASEGT. The CDR3 coding sequence is TGTGCCAGCAGTCCACACGGCAGGACCTCTTCCTACGAGCAGTACTTC. The encoded protein is CASSPHGRTSSYEQYF.

V usage is TRBV2 and J usage is TRBJ2-2; 7 nucleotides match TRBD1. Trimming took 6 bases from V and 14 from J; bases not matched to a gene: 6. This CDR3 is 11 amino acids long. The germline CDR1 and CDR2 sequences are SNHLY and FYNNEI. For the CDR3, the DNA is TGTGCCAGCAGAGCAACAGGGGTTCTGTTTTTT. It codes for CASRATGVLFF.

This clonotype showed up many times. The rearrangement links TRBV20-1 to TRBJ2-7; D is possibly TRBD1 or TRBD2 (5 bases each). Per germline, CDR1 DFQATT and CDR2 SNEGSKA (reference sequence). Between the trimmed V and J ends, which lost 3 bases and 3 bases, there was a span of 18 bases. The length of the CDR3 is 15 residues. CDR3 region: CSASSRESPIYEQYF. The CDR3 coding sequence is TGCAGTGCTAGCTCCAGGGAGTCCCCCATCTACGAGCAGTACTTC.

V and J are TRBV6-2 or TRBV6-3 and TRBJ2-1; the match to TRBD1 covers 9 bases. Trimming at V came to 0 bases and at J to 5 bases, leaving 5 bases not matched to a gene. Germline V lookup: CDR1 MNHEY, CDR2 SVGEGT. The CDR3 is 16 residues long. The CDR3 nucleotides are TGTGCCAGCAGTTACTCGACAGGGGGGTTGGACAATGAGCAGTTCTTC. Residues: CASSYSTGGLDNEQFF.

Only a few counts were recorded for this clonotype. Since a much larger clone is just one base distant, this may be a read error. This rearrangement joins TRBV6-2 or TRBV6-3 to TRBJ2-3; no clear D gene. Germline-derived CDR1 and CDR2 are MNHEY and SVGEGT. V gave up 2 bases and J gave up 5 bases, with 2 bases separating them. The CDR3 covers 11 residues. The CDR3, as DNA: TGTGCCAGCAGTTACAGAGATACGCAGTATTTT. Protein: CASSYRDTQYF.

This clonotype appeared many times. The chain has TRBV7-3 and TRBJ1-1; 9 bases agree with TRBD1. CDR3 length: 17 amino acids. The junction had 10 bases not matched to a gene; V was cut back by 1 base and J by 4 bases. The germline V gene encodes CDR1 SGHTA and CDR2 FQGTGA. In DNA form, the CDR3 reads TGTGCCAGCAGCTTAAGGGGACGGACAGGGGCTGGCACTGAAGCTTTCTTT. Protein: CASSLRGRTGAGTEAFF.

This clonotype was counted at least ten times. The chain combines TRBV5-6 with TRBJ2-2; TRBD2 is a possible D gene (6 bases). With 3 bases removed from V and 6 bases from J, the gap between germline ends came to 15 bases. This CDR3 region has 15 residues. Germline CDR1 reads SGHDT; CDR2 reads YYEEEE. The CDR3 is CASSWGSGRSGELFF. CDR3 coding DNA: TGTGCCAGCAGCTGGGGGTCGGGGAGGTCCGGGGAGCTGTTTTTT.

This chain uses TRBV6-2 or TRBV6-3 with TRBJ2-1, with 13 bases lining up with TRBD2. The CDR3 consists of 15 residues. V gave up 10 bases and J gave up 9 bases; unmatched junction bases: 12. Per the germline V gene, CDR1 is MNHEY and CDR2 is SVGEGT. The CDR3: CATQTGTSGVGEQFF. CDR3 DNA: TGTGCCACCCAAACCGGGACTAGCGGGGTAGGTGAGCAGTTCTTC.

This clonotype was observed a handful of times. The chain joins TRBV7-9 to TRBJ1-6, with D tentatively TRBD1 (5 bases). The germline V gene encodes CDR1 SEHNR and CDR2 FQNEAQ (reference sequence). Trimming removed 5 bases at V and 9 bases at J, with 23 bases between. This CDR3 contains 17 residues. In DNA, the CDR3 is TGTGCCAGCAGCACCCGGGGGGGGGATCGAAGAAGTTCACCCCTCCACTTT. Amino acid sequence: CASSTRGGDRRSSPLHF.